This TCR beta chain was identified in a study of blood T cell repertoires in COVID-19. Whole-study context: Spain, Italy and the United States supplied samples that represented acute and convalescent COVID-19. PBMCs, B-cell-depleted T cells, or T cells provided the cDNA or gDNA that made up the material.

How the authors handled the data: Amplification of reference gene primers provided the estimated nucleated cell counts. Clones were read by immunoSEQ multiplex PCR, and TCRdb kept only the in-frame ones, dropping some. For V, J and clone size, that table is used; D and trimming come from the DNA. In the table there are 30,000 or so clones, about 89% of which are singletons. This clonotype was sampled from a human donor with active COVID-19. The donor label of this sample is uncertain. The sample was peripheral blood.

The CDR3 spells CSASISSYEQYF. The CDR3 DNA follows: TGCAGTGCTAGTATCAGCTCCTACGAGCAGTACTTC. V and J are TRBV20-1 and TRBJ2-7; D gene ambiguous. Germline CDR1 and CDR2: DFQATT and SNEGSKA (reference sequence). There are 12 residues in the CDR3. The V end lost 3 bases, the J end lost 0 bases, and 6 bases lay between the germline ends.